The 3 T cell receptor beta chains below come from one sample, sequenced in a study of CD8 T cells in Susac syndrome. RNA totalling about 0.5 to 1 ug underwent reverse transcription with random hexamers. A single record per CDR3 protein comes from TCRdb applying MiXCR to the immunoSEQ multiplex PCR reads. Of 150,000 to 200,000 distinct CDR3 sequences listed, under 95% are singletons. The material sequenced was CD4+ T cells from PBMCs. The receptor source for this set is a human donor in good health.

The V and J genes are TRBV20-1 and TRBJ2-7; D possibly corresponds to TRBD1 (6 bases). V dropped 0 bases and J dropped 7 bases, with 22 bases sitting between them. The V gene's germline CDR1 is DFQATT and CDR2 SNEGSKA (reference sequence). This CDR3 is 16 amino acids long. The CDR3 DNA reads TGCAGTGCTAGAGATCTACCGGGACACGGAAGGGGGGAGCAGTACGTC. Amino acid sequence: CSARDLPGHGRGEQYV.

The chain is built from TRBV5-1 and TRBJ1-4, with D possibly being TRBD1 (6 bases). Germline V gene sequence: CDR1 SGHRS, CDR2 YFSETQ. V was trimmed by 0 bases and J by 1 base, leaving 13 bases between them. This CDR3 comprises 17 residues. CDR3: CASSLEGTTRTNEKLFF. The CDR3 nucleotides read TGCGCCAGCAGCTTGGAGGGGACAACCCGAACTAATGAAAAACTGTTTTTT.

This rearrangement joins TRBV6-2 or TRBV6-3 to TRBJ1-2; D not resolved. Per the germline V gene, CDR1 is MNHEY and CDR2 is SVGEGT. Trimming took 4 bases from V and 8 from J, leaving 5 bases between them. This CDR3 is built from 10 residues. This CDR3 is CASSFPGYTF. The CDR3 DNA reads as TGTGCCAGCAGTTTCCCGGGCTACACCTTC.